These T cell receptor beta chains were read from a single sample in a study of memory B cells and T cells in multiple sclerosis. Only in-frame clones appear in the TCRdb table, and some are missing; sequencing was by immunoSEQ multiplex PCR. The table records over 35,000 clones, over 70% of them present only once. These TCRs' antigens remain unknown. Sequencing was done on a sample of PBMCs from blood kept in culture. The receptors derive from a human donor with multiple sclerosis. CDR3s include the opening cysteine and the closing phenylalanine or tryptophan. Each record gives: clone size, J gene, V gene, D gene, CDR3 DNA, CDR3 protein. The D gene is left open where the match is weak. For some rows the clone size is stated as once, few or many, or as a class when expanded; others skip it.

>-|TRBJ2-3|TRBV19|TRBD2
TGTGCCAGTAGTATAGATCTGGCTAGCGGGGGCACAGATACGCAGTATTTT
CASSIDLASGGTDTQYF
>-|TRBJ2-5|TRBV6-5|TRBD2
TGTGCCAGCAGTGCCCTAGCGGGGGGGCGAGAGACCCAGTACTTC
CASSALAGGRETQYF
>few|TRBJ1-2|TRBV19|-
TGTGCCAGTAGTATCGGGGTTTACTATGGCTACACCTTC
CASSIGVYYGYTF
>-|TRBJ1-1|TRBV6-5|-
TGTGCCAGCAGCCCCGCCCCGGGGACGGGCCCAGCTTTCTTT
CASSPAPGTGPAFF
>-|TRBJ1-1|TRBV6-6|TRBD1
TGTGCCAGCAGTTACACCCGGGACAGGGGCTCTGAAGCTTTCTTT
CASSYTRDRGSEAFF
>-|TRBJ2-5|TRBV6-6|TRBD1
TGTGCCAGCAGGAACCGGGACAGGGTAGGGGGAGAGACCCAGTACTTC
CASRNRDRVGGETQYF
>-|TRBJ1-2|TRBV14|-
TGTGCCAGCAGCCAAGGACAGCCATACACCTTC
CASSQGQPYTF
>-|TRBJ2-7|TRBV19|TRBD1
TGTGCCAGTAGTAAGGGGACAGGGTCCTACGAGCAGTACTTC
CASSKGTGSYEQYF
>-|TRBJ1-3|TRBV10-3|TRBD1
TGTGCCATCAGTGGGGGACAGCCCGGGGGGAACACCATATATTTT
CAISGGQPGGNTIYF
>-|TRBJ2-5|TRBV25-1|-
TGTGCCAGCAGTGATCCCGACGGGACCCAAGAGACCCAGTACTTC
CASSDPDGTQETQYF
>-|TRBJ2-5|TRBV6-6|-
TGTGCCAGCAGTTACTGGGGGGCCCCGGGGGAGACCCAGTACTTC
CASSYWGAPGETQYF
>few|TRBJ2-7|TRBV5-6|-
TGTGCCAGCAGCTCCGTTTCGGTGGGGAGCTCCTACGAGCAGTACTTC
CASSSVSVGSSYEQYF
>-|TRBJ2-1|TRBV5-1|TRBD2
TGCGCCAGCAGCTTGGCCGGGTCTGCGGGGGGGCTTTATGAGCAGTTCTTC
CASSLAGSAGGLYEQFF
>-|TRBJ1-1|TRBV5-4|-
TGTGCCAGCAGCTTGGAATCTATGAACACTGAAGCTTTCTTT
CASSLESMNTEAFF
>once|TRBJ2-3|TRBV7-2|-
TGTGCCAGCAGCTTATACGGGATCACAGATACGCAGTATTTT
CASSLYGITDTQYF
>-|TRBJ1-3|TRBV9|-
TGTGCCAGCAGCGTAGGGGGAGACTCTGGAAACACCATATATTTT
CASSVGGDSGNTIYF
>few|TRBJ2-4|TRBV5-4|-
TGTGCCAGCAGGTTTCAGAAGGGCCCCCGAAACATTCAGTACTTC
CASRFQKGPRNIQYF
>-|TRBJ2-7|TRBV5-1|-
TGCGCCAGCAGCTTGCGGCAGGGGTTCTCCTACGAGCAGTACTTC
CASSLRQGFSYEQYF
>-|TRBJ2-7|TRBV5-1|-
TGCGCCAGCAGCTTGGTGGTCGGGGGGCCGGAGCAGTACTTC
CASSLVVGGPEQYF
>-|TRBJ1-1|TRBV2|-
TGTGCCAGCATTTATGGGTACGAAGCTTTCTTT
CASIYGYEAFF
>-|TRBJ1-1|TRBV4-1|-
TGCGCCAGCAGCCAAGACAGCTCGACTGAAGCTTTCTTT
CASSQDSSTEAFF
>-|TRBJ1-1|TRBV7-9|-
TGTGCCAGCAGCTTTAGGGGAGGGGTGAACACTGAAGCTTTCTTT
CASSFRGGVNTEAFF
>-|TRBJ2-5|TRBV4-2|TRBD2
TGTGCCAGCAGCCCCCGACTAGCGGTGGAAGAGACCCAGTACTTC
CASSPRLAVEETQYF
>-|TRBJ1-1|TRBV9|TRBD1
TGTGCCAGCAGCTCGACAGGGGGCACTGAAGCTTTCTTT
CASSSTGGTEAFF
>few|TRBJ1-3|TRBV11-2|-
TGTGCCAGCAGCTCCTCCTCTGGAAACACCATATATTTT
CASSSSSGNTIYF
>-|TRBJ1-2|TRBV5-8|-
TGTGCCAGCAGCTCCGGGTGGGGCTCTCCTAACTATGGCTACACCTTC
CASSSGWGSPNYGYTF
>-|TRBJ2-2|TRBV7-2|TRBD1
TGTGCCAGCAGCTCAACAGGGGGCGACACCGGGGAGCTGTTTTTT
CASSSTGGDTGELFF
>-|TRBJ1-2|TRBV6-5|-
TGTGCCAGCAGTTACTACGGGGAGGCGGGAGGCTACACCTTC
CASSYYGEAGGYTF
>few|TRBJ2-7|TRBV18|TRBD2
TGTGCCAGCTCCCCTACGGGACTAGTTCCATCCGAGCAGTACTTC
CASSPTGLVPSEQYF
>once|TRBJ1-3|TRBV15|-
TGTGCCACCAGCAGAGATCGGCATCACGGAAACACCATATATTTT
CATSRDRHHGNTIYF
>few|TRBJ1-3|TRBV5-8|TRBD1
TGTGCCAGCAGCTTGATGAACAGGGGTTTCGGAAACACCATATATTTT
CASSLMNRGFGNTIYF
>-|TRBJ1-2|TRBV4-1|-
TGCGCCAGCAGCCAAGTTCCGGACGGGTATGGCTACACCTTC
CASSQVPDGYGYTF
>-|TRBJ2-2|TRBV7-8|-
TGTGCCAGCAGCTTAGTAAGCAGCAACACCGGGGAGCTGTTTTTT
CASSLVSSNTGELFF
>-|TRBJ2-1|TRBV4-1|-
TGCGCCAGCAGCCAAGGAGAGCTGACGAGCTCCTACAATGAGCAGTTCTTC
CASSQGELTSSYNEQFF
>-|TRBJ2-3|TRBV7-8|-
TGTGCCAGCAGTAGGGGACGGACCACAGATACGCAGTATTTT
CASSRGRTTDTQYF
>-|TRBJ2-5|TRBV27|-
TGTGCCAGCAGTCCAACCGGGTACCAAGAGACCCAGTACTTC
CASSPTGYQETQYF
>-|TRBJ1-4|TRBV18|-
TGTGCCAGCTCACCGAACAGGGCGGTAGCTAATGAAAAACTGTTTTTT
CASSPNRAVANEKLFF
>-|TRBJ1-2|TRBV7-2|TRBD1
TGTGCCAGCAGCTTAGGAGGACAGGGGGTCTATGGCTACACCTTC
CASSLGGQGVYGYTF
>-|TRBJ2-6|TRBV9|TRBD1
TGTGCCAGCAGAGGACCGGGACAGGGCTCTGGGGCCAACGTCCTGACTTTC
CASRGPGQGSGANVLTF
>-|TRBJ2-7|TRBV19|-
TGTGCCAGTAGTATAGGCCAATACTACGAGCAGTACTTC
CASSIGQYYEQYF
>-|TRBJ1-5|TRBV10-3|TRBD1
TGTGCCACCCGAGGACAGGGAAGCCAGCCCCAGCATTTT
CATRGQGSQPQHF
>few|TRBJ1-2|TRBV19|-
TGTGCCAGTTCTATAGTCATTGGAGGGAATAACTATGGCTACACCTTC
CASSIVIGGNNYGYTF
>-|TRBJ1-6|TRBV2|TRBD1
TGTGCCAGCAGTGGAACGACAGGGGAAAATTCACCCCTCCACTTT
CASSGTTGENSPLHF
>few|TRBJ2-7|TRBV6-6|-
TGTGCCGCCGGGGGCTACGAGCAGTACTTC
CAAGGYEQYF
>few|TRBJ2-7|TRBV7-2|TRBD1
TGTGCCAGCGCCTCGGACAGGGGAATATACGAGCAGTACTTC
CASASDRGIYEQYF
>-|TRBJ1-1|TRBV7-9|TRBD1
TGTGCCAGCAGCTTTCAGGGGGCGGACACTGAAGCTTTCTTT
CASSFQGADTEAFF
>-|TRBJ2-5|TRBV13|-
TGTGCCAGCAGTCGCAAACATGCGGGGAAACAAGAGACCCAGTACTTC
CASSRKHAGKQETQYF
>few|TRBJ1-4|TRBV5-8|TRBD1
TGTGCCAGCAGCTTGCCGGACAGGGTAAATGAAAAACTGTTTTTT
CASSLPDRVNEKLFF
>-|TRBJ1-1|TRBV11-2|-
TGTGCCAGCAGCTCCACCGGGGCTGAAGCTTTCTTT
CASSSTGAEAFF
>-|TRBJ2-2|TRBV10-3|-
TGTGCCATCAGTGAGTCGAACAGAGGGCCCGGGGAGCTGTTTTTT
CAISESNRGPGELFF
>-|TRBJ1-3|TRBV19|-
TGTGCCAGTTTCTCCTCTGGAAACACCATATATTTT
CASFSSGNTIYF
>-|TRBJ2-7|TRBV10-1|-
TGCGCCAGCAGCCCCGGGACATACCACGAGCAGTACTTC
CASSPGTYHEQYF
>-|TRBJ1-1|TRBV5-1|-
TGCGCCAGCAGCTTACAAACAGGACAGACGAACACTGAAGCTTTCTTT
CASSLQTGQTNTEAFF
>-|TRBJ1-3|TRBV7-2|TRBD1
TGTGCCAGCAGCCCTGAAGGGACAGTCGCAAACACCATATATTTT
CASSPEGTVANTIYF
>-|TRBJ2-7|TRBV10-3|TRBD1
TGTGCCATCAGTGAGTACTCAGGGGGCTACGAGCAGTACTTC
CAISEYSGGYEQYF